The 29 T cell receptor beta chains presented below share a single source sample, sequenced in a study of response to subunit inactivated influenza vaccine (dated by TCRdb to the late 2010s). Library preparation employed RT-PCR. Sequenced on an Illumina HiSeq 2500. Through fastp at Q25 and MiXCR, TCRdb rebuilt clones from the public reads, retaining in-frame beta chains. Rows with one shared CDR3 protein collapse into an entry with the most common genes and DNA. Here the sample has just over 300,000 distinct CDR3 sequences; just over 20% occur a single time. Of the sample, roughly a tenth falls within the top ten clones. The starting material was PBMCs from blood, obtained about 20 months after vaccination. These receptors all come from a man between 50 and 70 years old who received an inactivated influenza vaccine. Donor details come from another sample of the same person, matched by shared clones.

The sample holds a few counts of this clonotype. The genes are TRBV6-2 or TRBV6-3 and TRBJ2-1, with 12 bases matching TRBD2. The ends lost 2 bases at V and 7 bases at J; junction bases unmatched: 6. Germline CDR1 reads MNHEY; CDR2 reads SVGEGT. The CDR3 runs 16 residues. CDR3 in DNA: TGTGCCAGCAGTTACCGACTAGCGGGAGCCGGGAATGAGCAGTTCTTC. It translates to CASSYRLAGAGNEQFF.

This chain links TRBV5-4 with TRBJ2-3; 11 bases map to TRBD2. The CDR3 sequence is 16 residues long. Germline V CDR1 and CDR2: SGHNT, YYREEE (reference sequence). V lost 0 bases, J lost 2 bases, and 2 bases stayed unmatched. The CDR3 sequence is CASSLGLAGPTDTQYF. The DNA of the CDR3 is TGTGCCAGCAGCTTGGGACTAGCGGGGCCCACAGATACGCAGTATTTT.

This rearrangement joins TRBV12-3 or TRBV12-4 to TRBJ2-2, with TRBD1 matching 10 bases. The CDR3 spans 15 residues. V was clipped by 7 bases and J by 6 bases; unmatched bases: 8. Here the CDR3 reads CASTAGTGAAGELFF. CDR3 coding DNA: TGTGCCAGCACTGCCGGGACAGGGGCGGCCGGGGAGCTGTTTTTT.

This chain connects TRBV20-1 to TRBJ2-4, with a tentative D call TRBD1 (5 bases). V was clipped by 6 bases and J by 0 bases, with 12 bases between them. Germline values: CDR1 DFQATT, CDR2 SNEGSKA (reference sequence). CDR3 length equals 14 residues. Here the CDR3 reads CSANTGLAKNIQYF. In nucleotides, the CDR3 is TGCAGTGCAAACACAGGCTTAGCCAAAAACATTCAGTACTTC.

The CDR3 DNA is TGTGCCAGCAGCTCAGGGACTAGGCCCTACAATGAGCAGTTCTTC. It encodes CASSSGTRPYNEQFF. The chain couples TRBV5-6 to TRBJ2-1; 8 nucleotides match TRBD2. CDR1 and CDR2 (germline): SGHDT, YYEEEE. Trimming took 3 bases from V and 2 from J; bases not matched to a gene: 4. The CDR3 has 15 amino acids. Looking up the rest from reference TRBV5-6 and TRBJ2-1 gives the full variable domain: DAGVTQSPTHLIKTRGQQVTLRCSPKSGHDTVSWYQQALGQGPQFIFQYYEEEERQRGNFPDRFSGHQFPNYSSELNVNALLLGDSALYLCASSSGTRPYNEQFFGPGTRLTVL.

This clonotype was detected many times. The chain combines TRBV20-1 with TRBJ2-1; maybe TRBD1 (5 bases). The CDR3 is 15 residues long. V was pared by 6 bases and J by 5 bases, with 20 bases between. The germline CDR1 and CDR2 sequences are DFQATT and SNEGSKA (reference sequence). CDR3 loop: CSALNQGSFDNEQFF. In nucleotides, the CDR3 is TGCAGTGCCCTAAACCAGGGAAGCTTTGACAATGAGCAGTTCTTC.

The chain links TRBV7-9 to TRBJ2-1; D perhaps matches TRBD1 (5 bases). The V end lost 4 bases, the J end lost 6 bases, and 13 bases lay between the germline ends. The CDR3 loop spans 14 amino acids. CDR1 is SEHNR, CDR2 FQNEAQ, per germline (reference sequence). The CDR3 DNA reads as TGTGCCAGCAGCTGGGGCTCTCCGGTCAATGAGCAGTTCTTC. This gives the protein CASSWGSPVNEQFF.

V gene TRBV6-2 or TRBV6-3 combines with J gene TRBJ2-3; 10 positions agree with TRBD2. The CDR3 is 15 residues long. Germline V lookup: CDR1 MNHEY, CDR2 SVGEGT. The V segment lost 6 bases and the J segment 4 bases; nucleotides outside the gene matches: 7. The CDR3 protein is CASSSTSGEPDTQYF. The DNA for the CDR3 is TGTGCCAGCAGCTCAACTAGCGGGGAGCCAGATACGCAGTATTTT.

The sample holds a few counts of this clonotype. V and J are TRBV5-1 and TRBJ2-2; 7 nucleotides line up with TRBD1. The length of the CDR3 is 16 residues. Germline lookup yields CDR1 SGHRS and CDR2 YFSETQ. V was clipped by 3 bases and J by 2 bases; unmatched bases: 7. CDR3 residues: CASSWGTDTNTGELFF. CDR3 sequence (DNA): TGCGCCAGCAGCTGGGGGACAGATACTAACACCGGGGAGCTGTTTTTT.

The CDR3 region is CASSKYPLGEQYF. The CDR3 nucleotides read TGTGCCAGCAGTAAATACCCCCTAGGGGAGCAGTACTTC. This chain connects TRBV27 to TRBJ2-7; D gene uncertain. Germline loops: CDR1 MNHEY, CDR2 SMNVEV (reference sequence). Trimming removed 5 bases at V and 7 bases at J, with 15 bases between. The CDR3 spans 13 residues.

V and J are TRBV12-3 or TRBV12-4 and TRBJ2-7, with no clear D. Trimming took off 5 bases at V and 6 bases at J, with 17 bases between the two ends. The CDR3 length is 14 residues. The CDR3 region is CASSPADRAVEQYF. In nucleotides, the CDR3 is TGTGCCAGCAGTCCGGCGGACCGCGCTGTCGAGCAGTACTTC.

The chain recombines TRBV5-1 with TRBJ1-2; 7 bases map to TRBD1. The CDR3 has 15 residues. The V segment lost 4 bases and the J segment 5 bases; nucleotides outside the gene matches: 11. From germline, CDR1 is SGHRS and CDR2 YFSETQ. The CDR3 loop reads CASSRDSLEGYGYTF. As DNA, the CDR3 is TGCGCCAGCAGCCGGGACAGCCTTGAGGGGTATGGCTACACCTTC.

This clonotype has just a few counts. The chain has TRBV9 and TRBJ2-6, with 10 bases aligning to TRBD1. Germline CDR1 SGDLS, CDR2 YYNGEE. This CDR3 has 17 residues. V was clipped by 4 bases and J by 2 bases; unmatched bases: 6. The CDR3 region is CASSMGQGIAGANVLTF. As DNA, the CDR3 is TGTGCCAGCAGCATGGGACAGGGGATTGCTGGGGCCAACGTCCTGACTTTC.

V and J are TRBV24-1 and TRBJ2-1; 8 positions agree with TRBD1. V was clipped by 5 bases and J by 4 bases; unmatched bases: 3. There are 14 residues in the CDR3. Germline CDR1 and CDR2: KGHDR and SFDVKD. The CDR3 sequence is CATSVRGPYNEQFF. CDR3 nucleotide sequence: TGTGCCACCAGTGTCAGGGGGCCGTACAATGAGCAGTTCTTC.

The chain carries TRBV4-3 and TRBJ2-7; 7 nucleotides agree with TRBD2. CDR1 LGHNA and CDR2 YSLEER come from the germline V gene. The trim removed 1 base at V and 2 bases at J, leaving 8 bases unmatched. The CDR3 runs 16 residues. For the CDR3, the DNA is TGCGCCAGCAGCCAAGGGGTACGGGGGAGGGCCTACGAGCAGTACTTC. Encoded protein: CASSQGVRGRAYEQYF.

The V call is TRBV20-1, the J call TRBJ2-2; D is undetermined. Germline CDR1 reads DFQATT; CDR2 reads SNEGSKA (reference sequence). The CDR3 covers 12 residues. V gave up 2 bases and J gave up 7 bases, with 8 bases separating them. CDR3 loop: CSARPFSGELFF. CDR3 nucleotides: TGCAGTGCTAGACCGTTCAGCGGGGAGCTGTTTTTT.

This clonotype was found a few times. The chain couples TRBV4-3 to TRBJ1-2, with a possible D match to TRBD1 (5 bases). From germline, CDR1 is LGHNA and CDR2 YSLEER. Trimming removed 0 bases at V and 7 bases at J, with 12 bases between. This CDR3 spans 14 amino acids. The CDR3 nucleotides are TGCGCCAGCAGCCAAGACGGCCAGGGAGGTGGCTACACCTTC. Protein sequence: CASSQDGQGGGYTF.

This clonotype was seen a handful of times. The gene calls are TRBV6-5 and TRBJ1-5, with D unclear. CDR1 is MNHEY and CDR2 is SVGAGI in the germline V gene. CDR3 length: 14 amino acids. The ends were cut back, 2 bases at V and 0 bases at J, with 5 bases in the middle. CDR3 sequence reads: CASSYGRSNQPQHF. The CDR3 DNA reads TGTGCCAGCAGTTACGGACGTAGCAATCAGCCCCAGCATTTT.

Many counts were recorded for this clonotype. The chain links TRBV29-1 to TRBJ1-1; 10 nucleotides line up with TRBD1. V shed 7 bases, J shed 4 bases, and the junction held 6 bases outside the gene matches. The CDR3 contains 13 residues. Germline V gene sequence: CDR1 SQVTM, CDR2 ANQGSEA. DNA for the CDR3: TGCAGCGCTTGGGACAGGGGTGCCACTGAAGCTTTCTTT. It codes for CSAWDRGATEAFF.

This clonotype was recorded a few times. CDR3 region: CASSLESDTEAFF. CDR3 nucleotides: TGCGCCAGCAGCTTGGAGTCGGACACTGAAGCTTTCTTT. The chain is built from TRBV5-1 and TRBJ1-1; unclear D gene. CDR3 length equals 13 residues. The germline V gene has CDR1 SGHRS and CDR2 YFSETQ. V lost 0 bases, J lost 3 bases, and 6 bases lay in between. The whole variable domain, filled in from reference TRBV5-1 and TRBJ1-1, reads KAGVTQTPRYLIKTRGQQVTLSCSPISGHRSVSWYQQTPGQGLQFLFEYFSETQRNKGNFPGRFSGRQFSNSRSEMNVSTLELGDSALYLCASSLESDTEAFFGQGTRLTVV.

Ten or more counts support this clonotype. CDR3 loop: CASSPSGGQTFTYQPQHF. The CDR3 DNA sequence: TGTGCCAGCAGCCCAAGCGGAGGCCAGACATTTACCTATCAGCCCCAGCATTTT. The chain combines TRBV11-2 with TRBJ1-5; no definite D call. The CDR3 is 18 residues long. With 5 bases removed from V and 5 bases from J, the gap between germline ends came to 25 bases. Germline CDR1 SGHAT, CDR2 FQNNGV.

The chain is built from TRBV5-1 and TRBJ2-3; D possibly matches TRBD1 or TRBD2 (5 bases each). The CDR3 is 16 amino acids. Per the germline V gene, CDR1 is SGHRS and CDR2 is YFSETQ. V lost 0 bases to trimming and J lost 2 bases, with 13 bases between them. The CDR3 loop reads CASSLAGGRDTDTQYF. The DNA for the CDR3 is TGCGCCAGCAGCTTGGCCGGAGGCAGGGACACAGATACGCAGTATTTT.

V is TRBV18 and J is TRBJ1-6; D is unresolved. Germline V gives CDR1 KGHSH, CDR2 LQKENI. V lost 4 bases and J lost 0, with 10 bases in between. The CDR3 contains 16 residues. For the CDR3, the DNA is TGTGCCAGCTCACAGAGCAGCAGCTCCTATAATTCACCCCTCCACTTT. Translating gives CASSQSSSSYNSPLHF. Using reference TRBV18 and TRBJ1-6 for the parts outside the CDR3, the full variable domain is NAGVMQNPRHLVRRRGQEARLRCSPMKGHSHVYWYRQLPEEGLKFMVYLQKENIIDESGMPKERFSAEFPKEGPSILRIQQVVRGDSAAYFCASSQSSSSYNSPLHFGNGTRLTVT.

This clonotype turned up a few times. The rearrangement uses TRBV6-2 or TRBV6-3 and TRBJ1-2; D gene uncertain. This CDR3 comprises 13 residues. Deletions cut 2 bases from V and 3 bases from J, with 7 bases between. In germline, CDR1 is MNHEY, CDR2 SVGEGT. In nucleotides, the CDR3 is TGTGCCAGCAGTTACCTTCCAGACTATGGCTACACCTTC. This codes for CASSYLPDYGYTF.

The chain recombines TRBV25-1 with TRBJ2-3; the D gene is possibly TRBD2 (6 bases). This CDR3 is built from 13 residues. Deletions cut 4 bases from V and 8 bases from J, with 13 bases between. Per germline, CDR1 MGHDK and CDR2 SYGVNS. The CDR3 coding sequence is TGTGCCAGCAGTGTCTCGGGACTCGCTACGCAGTATTTT. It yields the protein CASSVSGLATQYF.

The DNA for the CDR3 is TGCGCCAGCAGCCCCTGGGACAGGGGTCCCTTGGAGCTGTTTTTT. This codes for CASSPWDRGPLELFF. V usage is TRBV5-1 and J usage is TRBJ2-2; 10 nucleotides align to TRBD1. This CDR3 region has 15 residues. Trimming removed 4 bases from V and 10 bases from J; junction bases left unmatched: 10. Germline assignment: CDR1 SGHRS and CDR2 YFSETQ.

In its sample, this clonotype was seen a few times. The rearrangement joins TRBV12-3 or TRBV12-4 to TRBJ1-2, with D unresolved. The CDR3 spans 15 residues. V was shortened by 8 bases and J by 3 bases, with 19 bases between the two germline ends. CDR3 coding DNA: TGTGCCAGCCGTTCCGGCCAGGACCTACACTATGGCTACACCTTC. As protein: CASRSGQDLHYGYTF.

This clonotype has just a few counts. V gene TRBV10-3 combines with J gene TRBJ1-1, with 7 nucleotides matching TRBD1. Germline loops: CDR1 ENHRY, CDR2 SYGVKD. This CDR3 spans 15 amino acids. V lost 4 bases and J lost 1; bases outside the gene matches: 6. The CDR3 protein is CAISGLNRGNTEAFF. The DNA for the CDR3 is TGTGCCATCAGTGGGCTAAACAGGGGGAACACTGAAGCTTTCTTT.

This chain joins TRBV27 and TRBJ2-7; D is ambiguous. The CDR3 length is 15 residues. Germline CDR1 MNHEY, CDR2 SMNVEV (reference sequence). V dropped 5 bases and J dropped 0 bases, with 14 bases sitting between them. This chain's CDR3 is CASSLSPAGSYEQYF. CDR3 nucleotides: TGTGCCAGCAGTCTAAGCCCCGCAGGCTCCTACGAGCAGTACTTC.